A selection of T cell receptor beta chains follows, all from one sample in a study of blood T cells in healthy people across ages. TCRdb re-called the 5' RACE reads through MiXCR, storing one row per CDR3 protein. The sample gives fewer than 800,000 distinct CDR3 sequences, 20% to 25% of which show up once; more than 8% is in the top ten. This sample was also put to use in a study of T cells of mothers and their children.

The sequencing input was blood. All receptors derive from a boy younger than 18 in good health. The CDR3 runs from the conserved cysteine through the conserved F or W. A D gene is named only where the DNA matches it firmly. Rows give clone size only sometimes, using once, few, many, or a class for an expanded clone.

j_gene	abundance	v_gene	d_gene	CDR3aa	CDR3nt
TRBJ2-3	once	TRBV6-5	TRBD1	CASSQGQLALYMQYF	TGTGCCAGCAGCCAGGGACAGCTTGCTCTATATATGCAGTATTTT
TRBJ2-2	few	TRBV6-6	TRBD2	CASRLSGSSTGELFF	TGTGCCAGCAGACTAAGCGGGAGTAGCACCGGGGAGCTGTTTTTT
TRBJ1-1	NA	TRBV6-6	NA	CASSWTHEAFF	TGTGCCAGCAGTTGGACACATGAAGCTTTCTTT
TRBJ1-1	NA	TRBV27	TRBD1	CASSLFQGANSEAFF	TGTGCCAGCAGTTTATTTCAGGGGGCCAACTCTGAAGCTTTCTTT
TRBJ2-3	few	TRBV7-2	NA	CASSLTSVARTDTQYF	TGTGCCAGCAGCTTAACCTCGGTAGCCCGCACAGATACGCAGTATTTT
TRBJ2-5	few	TRBV29-1	TRBD2	CSVVGRLAVETQYF	TGCAGCGTTGTCGGGCGGCTAGCGGTGGAGACCCAGTACTTC
TRBJ2-1	few	TRBV20-1	NA	CSAPQSSYNEQFF	TGCAGTGCCCCACAGAGCTCCTACAATGAGCAGTTCTTC
TRBJ1-4	NA	TRBV11-2	NA	CASSPLSGFLREKLFF	TGTGCCAGCAGCCCACTCTCAGGGTTTCTTCGCGAAAAACTGTTTTTT
TRBJ2-5	few	TRBV7-9	NA	CASSLGDGKETQYF	TGTGCCAGCAGCTTAGGGGACGGTAAAGAGACCCAGTACTTC
TRBJ1-3	few	TRBV5-6	NA	CASSFGKGGNTIYF	TGTGCCAGCAGCTTCGGGAAGGGTGGAAACACCATATATTTT
TRBJ2-3	few	TRBV20-1	TRBD1	CSASLQGGTDTQYF	TGCAGTGCTAGTCTACAGGGGGGCACAGATACGCAGTATTTT
TRBJ2-7	NA	TRBV29-1	NA	CSTRDSSLEQYF	TGCAGCACCCGGGACTCTTCGCTCGAGCAGTACTTC
TRBJ2-2	few	TRBV5-4	TRBD2	CASSPRTSGRNTGELFF	TGTGCCAGCAGCCCGAGGACTAGCGGGAGGAACACCGGGGAGCTGTTTTTT
TRBJ1-5	many	TRBV29-1	NA	CSPEKVNQPQHF	TGCAGCCCCGAAAAAGTAAATCAGCCCCAGCATTTT
TRBJ2-5	few	TRBV7-8	NA	CASRRADEGTQYF	TGTGCCAGCAGACGGGCCGACGAAGGGACCCAGTACTTC
TRBJ1-2	few	TRBV6-6	TRBD1	CASSSPDRGQDGYTF	TGTGCCAGCAGTTCCCCGGACAGGGGGCAGGATGGCTACACCTTC
TRBJ2-2	NA	TRBV4-1	NA	CASSQDGTGELFF	TGCGCCAGCAGCCAAGATGGTACCGGGGAGCTGTTTTTT
TRBJ2-6	many	TRBV4-1	NA	CASSQDEWEDLSGANVLTF	TGCGCCAGCAGCCAAGATGAGTGGGAGGACCTTTCTGGGGCCAACGTCCTGACTTTC
TRBJ1-2	few	TRBV12-3/TRBV12-4	TRBD1	CASSIGQGGGSLTLARGYTF	TGTGCCAGCAGTATCGGACAGGGGGGAGGATCTCTCACCTTAGCGAGAGGCTACACCTTC
TRBJ1-6	NA	TRBV25-1	TRBD1	CASSKTGRNSPLHF	TGTGCCAGCAGCAAGACAGGGAGAAATTCACCCCTCCACTTT
TRBJ1-4	NA	TRBV19	TRBD1	CASSIPWTGIEKLFF	TGTGCCAGTAGTATCCCCTGGACAGGTATCGAAAAACTGTTTTTT
TRBJ1-2	NA	TRBV20-1	TRBD1	CSARDPLDRGLYGYTF	TGCAGTGCTAGAGATCCCCTGGACAGGGGGCTGTATGGCTACACCTTC
TRBJ1-2	NA	TRBV18	NA	CASSPDLQGTYGYTF	TGTGCCAGCTCACCAGATCTGCAGGGGACCTATGGCTACACCTTC
TRBJ1-6	NA	TRBV11-2	NA	CASRRAFSTYNSPLHF	TGTGCCAGCCGCAGGGCGTTTAGCACCTATAATTCACCCCTCCACTTT
TRBJ2-4	NA	TRBV7-2	NA	CASSFGGTVAKNIQYF	TGTGCCAGCAGCTTTGGGGGGACCGTAGCCAAAAACATTCAGTACTTC
TRBJ2-7	few	TRBV29-1	NA	CSVSTPSYEQYF	TGCAGCGTTTCTACCCCCTCCTACGAGCAGTACTTC
TRBJ2-3	few	TRBV7-8	TRBD2	CASSSRLAASTDTQYF	TGTGCCAGCAGCTCCAGACTAGCAGCTAGCACAGATACGCAGTATTTT
TRBJ1-6	NA	TRBV27	TRBD1	CASSSQGNFSPLHF	TGTGCCAGCAGTTCACAGGGGAATTTTTCACCCCTCCACTTT
TRBJ1-3	NA	TRBV28	TRBD1	CASSLWGQFSGNTIYF	TGTGCCAGCAGTTTATGGGGACAGTTCTCTGGAAACACCATATATTTT
TRBJ2-7	few	TRBV5-6	NA	CASSLGIRGEQYF	TGTGCCAGCAGCTTGGGTATCAGAGGCGAGCAGTACTTC
TRBJ1-1	NA	TRBV6-5	TRBD1	CASSWAPETGGLGTEAFF	TGTGCCAGCAGTTGGGCGCCCGAGACAGGGGGATTGGGCACTGAAGCTTTCTTT
TRBJ2-1	NA	TRBV20-1	TRBD2	CSARPTRLAGDNEQFF	TGCAGTGCTAGACCGACGAGACTAGCGGGAGACAATGAGCAGTTCTTC